These T cell receptor beta chains were read from a single sample in a study of molecular identifiers for immune sequencing clone quantification. TCRdb processed the PCR reads anew with MiXCR; each CDR3 protein has one entry. Of roughly 86,000 distinct CDR3 sequences in the sample, around 20% were seen once. The sequencing input was naive CD8+ T cells from blood, with Jurkat cell RNA spiked in. The receptors here all came from a human donor in good health. Some libraries in this study had Jurkat cell RNA spiked in. Each CDR3 is given with its conserved first and last residue.

>13|TRBV20-1|TRBJ2-3
CSARSGGVDTQYF
>10|TRBV6-5|TRBJ1-5
CASVFPPQHF
>14|TRBV5-1|TRBJ2-7
CASSLGTGEYEQYF
>12|TRBV20-1|TRBJ2-7
CSASVGTYEQYF
>15|TRBV14|TRBJ1-1
CASSQGGGGRGVAFF
>14|TRBV27|TRBJ2-7
CASSSLNRAYEQYF
>12|TRBV29-1|TRBJ2-7
CSVEDNAYEQYF
>14|TRBV20-1|TRBJ1-1
CSAREGTVNTEAFF
>15|TRBV11-2|TRBJ1-1
CASSSRQGTDTEAFF
>12|TRBV6-5|TRBJ1-1
CASREGITEAFF
>16|TRBV27|TRBJ1-5
CASRPYLDSSNQPQHF
>15|TRBV5-6|TRBJ2-1
CASSLLPGSYNEQFF
>16|TRBV2|TRBJ2-5
CATLQGLAGAQETQYF
>11|TRBV27|TRBJ1-1
CASSTHTEAFF
>17|TRBV3-1|TRBJ2-6
CASSQEKGEVWANVLTF
>16|TRBV6-2/TRBV6-3|TRBJ2-2
CASERLAEITTGELFF
>17|TRBV6-2/TRBV6-3|TRBJ1-1
CASSEVAGDRGHTEAFF
>14|TRBV4-2|TRBJ2-7
CASSPTDSLYEQYF
>14|TRBV5-1|TRBJ2-5
CASSPPGGKETQYF
>14|TRBV20-1|TRBJ2-2
CSASSPQGFGELFF
>16|TRBV27|TRBJ1-5
CASSPQGAFGNQPQHF
>12|TRBV4-3|TRBJ1-6
CASSQGISPLHF
>14|TRBV12-3/TRBV12-4|TRBJ2-3
CASSFGGPTDTQYF
>15|TRBV19|TRBJ2-7
CASSIESGLTYGQYF
>13|TRBV7-9|TRBJ2-1
CASRLPRDNEQFF
>15|TRBV7-2|TRBJ1-1
CASSLDAAMVTEAFF
>13|TRBV19|TRBJ1-1
CASKQPGNTEAFF
>14|TRBV5-6|TRBJ2-7
CASSLGTGLYEQYF
>20|TRBV5-6|TRBJ2-3
CASSLPPGQGAIEFTDTQYF
>15|TRBV6-5|TRBJ2-7
CASSYRPDRGYEQYF
>18|TRBV7-9|TRBJ1-2
CASSSSGTGNGMRYGYTF
>15|TRBV27|TRBJ2-3
CASSLMTSGTDTQYF
>14|TRBV5-3|TRBJ2-7
CASSFRGSSHEQYF
>14|TRBV5-1|TRBJ2-7
CASSLTSGKYEQYF